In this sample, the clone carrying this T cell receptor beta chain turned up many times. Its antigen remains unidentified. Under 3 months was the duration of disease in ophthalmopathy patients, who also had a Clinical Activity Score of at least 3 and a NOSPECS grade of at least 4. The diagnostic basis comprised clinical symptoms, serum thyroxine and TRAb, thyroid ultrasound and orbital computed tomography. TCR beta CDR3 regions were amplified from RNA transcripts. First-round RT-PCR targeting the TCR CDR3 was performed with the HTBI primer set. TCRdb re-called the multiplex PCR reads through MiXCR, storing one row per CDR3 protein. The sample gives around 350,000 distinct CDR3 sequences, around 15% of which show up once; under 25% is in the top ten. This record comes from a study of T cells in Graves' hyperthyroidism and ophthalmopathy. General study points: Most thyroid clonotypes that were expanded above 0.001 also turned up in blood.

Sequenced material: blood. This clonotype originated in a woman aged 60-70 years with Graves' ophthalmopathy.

The CDR3 protein is CATSRDGVETQYF. CDR3 sequence (DNA): TGTGCCACCAGCAGAGATGGAGTGGAGACCCAGTACTTC. The rearrangement uses TRBV15 and TRBJ2-5, with D hard to call. CDR3 length: 13 residues. Germline CDR1 LNHNV, CDR2 YYDKDF (reference sequence). V lost 0 bases to trimming and J lost 5 bases, with 7 bases between them.